The 24 T cell receptor beta chains below were found in one sample sequenced in a study of OX40 agonist ivuxolimab in advanced cancers. Profiling relied on immunoSEQ multiplex PCR, and the TCRdb table lists in-frame clones only, not all of them. Of 66,000 or so clones listed, 92% were seen once; the top ten hold about a quarter. The specimen was CD4+ or CD8+ T cells sorted from blood, collected in a trial of the OX40 agonist ivuxolimab. The receptors were sampled from an adult with an advanced solid tumor such as melanoma, head and neck, liver or kidney cancer.

This rearrangement joins TRBV21-1 to TRBJ2-7. TRBV21-1 is marked as a pseudogene. The length of the CDR3 is 17 residues. The CDR3 nucleotides read TGTGCCAGCAGCAAAGTAGTTAGGGCCGACATTTACTACGAGCAGTACTTC. Protein: CASSKVVRADIYYEQYF.

This chain joins TRBV9 and TRBJ2-1; TRBD1 is a possible D gene (7 bases). The CDR3 runs 14 residues. CDR1 is SGDLS and CDR2 is YYNGEE in the germline V gene. Trimming cost V 2 bases and J 6 bases, with 12 bases left between them. DNA of the CDR3: TGTGCCAGCAGCGTTCAGGGGGGACTCAATGAGCAGTTCTTC. Residues: CASSVQGGLNEQFF.

This rearrangement joins TRBV4-2 to TRBJ1-5; TRBD1 agrees at 9 bases. CDR1 and CDR2 from the germline V gene are LGHNA and YNFKEQ. J lost 4 bases, V lost 3 bases, and 4 bases had no gene match. The CDR3 length is 15 residues. CDR3 region: CASSHQGQGNQPQHF. The DNA of the CDR3 is TGTGCCAGCAGCCATCAAGGACAGGGGAATCAGCCCCAGCATTTT.

This chain uses TRBV27 with TRBJ2-7, with TRBD2 identical over 9 bases. The V and J ends lost 5 bases and 2 bases, in that order; junction bases with no gene match: 4. The germline gives CDR1 MNHEY, CDR2 SMNVEV (reference sequence). The length of the CDR3 is 14 residues. Here the CDR3 DNA reads TGTGCCAGCAGTCCCGCGGGAGGGCCCTACGAGCAGTACGTC. Its translation is CASSPAGGPYEQYV.

The chain links TRBV6-4 to TRBJ1-2, with D perhaps TRBD1 (5 bases). CDR1 and CDR2 from the germline V gene are MRHNA and SNTAGT. The CDR3 extends over 15 amino acids. V shed 10 bases and J shed 4 bases, with 22 bases lying between them. CDR3 loop: CAINLGPRGGYGYTF. CDR3 nucleotides: TGTGCCATCAACTTGGGGCCCCGCGGAGGCTATGGCTACACCTTC.

The J gene is TRBJ1-6, the V gene TRBV4-2, with a weak D call TRBD1 (5 bases). Trimming pared 3 bases from V and 6 bases from J, leaving 12 bases between. Germline CDR1 is LGHNA and CDR2 is YNFKEQ. This CDR3 has 15 amino acids. The CDR3 sequence: CASSQEGALNSPLHF. The CDR3 nucleotides are TGTGCCAGCAGCCAGGAAGGGGCCCTTAATTCACCCCTCCACTTT.

The chain couples TRBV14 to TRBJ2-1, with D unclear. Trimming stripped 4 bases from V and 5 bases from J, with 12 bases between. Per germline, CDR1 SGHDN and CDR2 FVKESK. The CDR3 runs 14 residues. The CDR3 region is CASSPWTFNNEQFF. As DNA, the CDR3 is TGTGCCAGCAGCCCTTGGACCTTTAACAATGAGCAGTTCTTC.

This clone appeared a single time. The chain recombines TRBV11-1 with TRBJ2-1; 9 nucleotides agree with TRBD2. This CDR3 region has 16 residues. Per germline, CDR1 SGHAT and CDR2 FQDESV (reference sequence). V lost 4 bases to trimming and J lost 2 bases; unmatched junction nucleotides: 6. The CDR3 loop reads CASSSSGILTYNEQFF. CDR3 coding DNA: TGTGCCAGCAGCTCTAGCGGGATCCTCACCTACAATGAGCAGTTCTTC.

About this clone itself: Other DNA sequences in the sample encode the same CDR3. The J gene is TRBJ1-3, the V gene TRBV6-5; the D gene is possibly TRBD1 (5 bases). Germline CDR1 and CDR2: MNHEY and SVGAGI. The CDR3 has 14 amino acids. The V and J ends lost 2 bases and 0 bases respectively, with 5 bases between them. As DNA, the CDR3 is TGTGCCAGCAGTTACGGGGGCTCTGGAAACACCATATATTTT. It translates to CASSYGGSGNTIYF.

The chain uses TRBV5-4 and TRBJ1-2; 8 bases fit TRBD1. The germline V gene has CDR1 SGHNT and CDR2 YYREEE (reference sequence). Germline trimming cut 2 bases from V and 8 bases from J; bases unmatched to any gene: 8. The CDR3 extends over 14 amino acids. CDR3 amino acids: CASSFPGQAPGYTF. The CDR3 DNA follows: TGTGCCAGCAGCTTTCCGGGACAGGCGCCAGGCTACACCTTC.

The V and J genes are TRBV23-1 and TRBJ1-3, with D unresolved. TRBV23-1 is assigned to the ORF class and has an uncertain function. V lost 8 bases, J lost 0 bases, and 14 bases lay in between. The CDR3 consists of 15 residues. This chain's CDR3 is CASVHTDTSGNTIYF. The DNA of the CDR3 is TGCGCCAGCGTACACACTGATACCTCTGGAAACACCATATATTTT.

The chain recombines TRBV19 with TRBJ1-1; D not resolved. V lost 4 bases and J 0 bases, leaving 12 bases between the germline ends. This CDR3 is built from 15 residues. Germline CDR1 reads LNHDA; CDR2 reads SQIVND (reference sequence). The CDR3 here is CASSTRPKMNTEAFF. As DNA, the CDR3 is TGTGCCAGTAGTACCCGACCAAAGATGAACACTGAAGCTTTCTTT.

This clone occurred once. This same CDR3 is encoded by further DNA sequences in the sample. V is TRBV30 and J is TRBJ2-5; D could derive from TRBD1 or TRBD2 (5 bases each). V lost 1 base and J lost 5, with 5 bases in between. CDR3 length: 11 residues. Germline V gene data show CDR1 as GTSNPN and CDR2 as SVGIG (reference sequence). This CDR3 reads CAWSGGETQYF. The CDR3 DNA reads TGTGCCTGGAGTGGGGGGGAGACCCAGTACTTC.

In regard to this clone: Other DNA variants within this sample encode the same CDR3. V gene TRBV9 combines with J gene TRBJ2-1, with TRBD2 as a possible D gene (5 bases). V shed 0 bases and J shed 3 bases, with 7 bases lying between them. CDR1 SGDLS and CDR2 YYNGEE come from the germline V gene. This CDR3 spans 14 amino acids. CDR3 sequence reads: CASSVGGVYNEQFF. Written as DNA, the CDR3 is TGTGCCAGCAGCGTAGGGGGAGTCTACAATGAGCAGTTCTTC.

In this sample, this clone turned up once. The chain couples TRBV6-1 to TRBJ2-2; D unclear. The germline V and J ends were trimmed by 5 bases and 0 bases, with 10 bases remaining between them. The CDR3 sequence is 15 residues long. Germline V gene lookup returns CDR1 MNHNS and CDR2 SASEGT. DNA of the CDR3: TGTGCCAGCAGTCTAACTATCTCGAACACCGGGGAGCTGTTTTTT. Its protein product is CASSLTISNTGELFF.

The J gene is TRBJ1-5, the V gene TRBV28; D is unresolved. Germline V lookup: CDR1 MDHEN, CDR2 SYDVKM. V lost 3 bases and J 5 bases, leaving 5 bases between the germline ends. CDR3 length: 12 amino acids. The chain's CDR3 is CASSLMDQPQHF. The CDR3 DNA reads TGTGCCAGCAGTTTGATGGATCAGCCCCAGCATTTT.

This chain uses TRBV6-5 with TRBJ1-5; D unresolved. Trimming shortened V by 0 bases and J by 2 bases, and 5 bases separated the two germline ends. CDR3 size: 14 residues. Per the germline V gene, CDR1 is MNHEY and CDR2 is SVGAGI. Here the CDR3 DNA reads TGTGCCAGCAGTTACTCGCCTGGCAATCAGCCCCAGCATTTT. Protein sequence: CASSYSPGNQPQHF.

The genes are TRBV9 and TRBJ1-1; D possibly corresponds to TRBD1 (6 bases). V shed 5 bases and J shed 5 bases, with 13 bases lying between them. This CDR3 region has 13 residues. Germline lookup yields CDR1 SGDLS and CDR2 YYNGEE. CDR3 sequence (DNA): TGTGCCAGCAGGGAAGGGGGAGGGACTGAAGCTTTCTTT. Translated: CASREGGGTEAFF.

This chain uses TRBV27 with TRBJ2-3, with 8 nucleotides matching TRBD2. The CDR3 length is 14 residues. Germline assignment: CDR1 MNHEY and CDR2 SMNVEV (reference sequence). V was clipped by 6 bases and J by 5 bases; unmatched bases: 7. The DNA for the CDR3 is TGTGCCAGCAGCCAGACTAGCGAGATAGATACGCAGTATTTT. Protein: CASSQTSEIDTQYF.

The table lists this clone with a count of one. The CDR3 DNA follows: TGTGCCAGCAGTGATTTGAACAGGCCGTACAATGAGCAGTTCTTC. It encodes CASSDLNRPYNEQFF. The rearrangement uses TRBV2 and TRBJ2-1; tentative D call: TRBD1 (5 bases). V lost 3 bases to trimming and J lost 4 bases, with 13 bases between them. This CDR3 is built from 15 residues. CDR1 SNHLY and CDR2 FYNNEI come from the germline V gene.

The chain has TRBV9 and TRBJ2-1, with a tentative D call TRBD2 (5 bases). Trimming stripped 3 bases from V and 9 bases from J, with 16 bases between. The length of the CDR3 is 14 residues. Per germline, CDR1 SGDLS and CDR2 YYNGEE. CDR3 nucleotides: TGTGCCAGCAGCGACAGACGGGGTCCGGGTGAGCAGTTCTTC. Encoded protein: CASSDRRGPGEQFF.

The chain recombines TRBV28 with TRBJ2-2; TRBD2 matches at 11 bases. The V gene end was trimmed by 4 bases and the J gene end by 0 bases; junction bases not matched to a gene: 7. Looked up from germline, CDR1 is MDHEN and CDR2 is SYDVKM. The CDR3 is 18 residues long. The CDR3 reads CASSSSGGLLSNTGELFF. Written as DNA, the CDR3 is TGTGCCAGCAGTTCTAGCGGGGGGTTATTATCGAACACCGGGGAGCTGTTTTTT.

The chain uses TRBV28 and TRBJ2-2; the D gene is possibly TRBD2 (6 bases). With 7 bases removed from V and 2 bases from J, the gap between germline ends came to 17 bases. The CDR3 is 16 residues long. Per the germline V gene, CDR1 is MDHEN and CDR2 is SYDVKM. The CDR3 bases are TGTGCCAGCACCCCCTGGAGGGGAACTAACACCGGGGAGCTGTTTTTT. This encodes CASTPWRGTNTGELFF.

The chain employs TRBV27 and TRBJ1-3, with D maybe TRBD1 (6 bases). Germline CDR1 reads MNHEY; CDR2 reads SMNVEV (reference sequence). CDR3 length: 15 residues. The germline V and J ends were trimmed by 3 bases and 7 bases, with 16 bases remaining between them. The CDR3 loop reads CASSFGRGGANTIYF. The CDR3 DNA follows: TGTGCCAGCAGTTTCGGCAGGGGAGGTGCGAACACCATATATTTT.